This T cell receptor (beta chain) came from a study of T cells after yellow fever vaccination. CDR3 length equals 14 residues. V dropped 7 bases and J dropped 2; count of bases not matched to a gene: 6. Germline V gene data show CDR1 as MNHEY and CDR2 as SMNVEV (reference sequence). 5'RACE template switching added a universal primer site and UMIs to TCR cDNA. TCRdb re-called the 5' RACE reads with MiXCR, one entry per CDR3 protein. The repertoire holds about 350,000 distinct CDR3 sequences, with 7% to 9% as singletons. On this clonotype itself: Its antigen is unknown.

General study results and limits: Subsequent booster samples again held most clones from primary vaccination (96% CD4, about 86% CD8). Few clonotypes appeared in both CD4 and CD8 compartments.

J is TRBJ2-3 and V is TRBV27, with 7 positions matching TRBD2. The sample in question was PBMCs, obtained approximately 40 days after the first yellow fever vaccination. This clonotype was obtained from a man aged 18-30 years who received the YFV17D yellow fever vaccine. This CDR3 reads CASTSGTFTDTQYF. CDR3 DNA: TGTGCCAGCACCAGCGGGACTTTCACAGATACGCAGTATTTT.